This T cell receptor beta chain stems from a study of T cells in Graves' hyperthyroidism and ophthalmopathy (dated by TCRdb to the late 2010s). Study-wide context: Peripheral blood samples were taken at initial diagnosis, before any treatment was given. TCR V-J signatures able to tell the groups apart were searched for in a discovery cohort of some 97 patients, of whom under 45 had Graves' ophthalmopathy and roughly 58 had stable Graves' hyperthyroidism. Prospective prediction of ophthalmopathy was tested in an independent validation cohort of approximately 18 hyperthyroidism patients and some 17 patients who later progressed to ophthalmopathy. The approximately 95 discovery patients were divided at random into training and test sets in a 7:3 ratio. In more than 5 Graves' hyperthyroidism patients, the study also compared T-cell repertoires from thyroid tissue with T-cell repertoires from blood. After sampling, hyperthyroidism patients received methimazole starting at 30 mg daily, and ophthalmopathy patients received high-dose intravenous methylprednisolone. According to the paper, TCR Vbeta CDR3 sequencing was carried out on about 140 peripheral blood samples, which came from under 50 ophthalmopathy, some 73 hyperthyroidism and about 17 progressor patients.

Ophthalmopathy patients had moderately to severely active disease, with a Clinical Activity Score of 3 or more, a NOSPECS grade of 4 or more, and a disease duration of less than 3 months. The study excluded patients with uncontrolled infections, other autoimmune diseases, pregnancy or lactation. Diagnoses were established on the basis of clinical symptoms, serum thyroxine and TRAb, thyroid ultrasound, and orbital computed tomography. PBMCs were separated from 10 ml of fresh peripheral blood using Ficoll-Paque density gradient centrifugation. Total RNA was extracted with Trizol reagent, and quality was checked on an Agilent 2100 Bioanalyzer. The paper's findings and limits, for the study overall: Sample size was not statistically predetermined, and investigators were not blinded to group allocation. In validation, the model predicted progression to ophthalmopathy a median of around 6.5 months before onset, with over 55% sensitivity and just under 75% specificity. A model built on a 13 V-J signature distinguished ophthalmopathy from stable hyperthyroidism, reaching roughly 88% sensitivity and 81% to 83% specificity in cross-validation and 80%/75% in testing. Most expanded thyroid clonotypes (frequency above 0.001) were also found in blood, which suggests that blood repertoires may mirror thyroid immune responses.

The CDR3 runs 17 amino acids, cysteine and phenylalanine included. The sequence is cut down to CDR3 DNA, 51 bases in frame from base 1. CDR1 and CDR2, looked up from the germline V gene (reference sequence), are LNHDA and SQIVND. Trimming accounts for 7 bases at V and 0 bases at J, while the number of junction bases matched to no gene is 10. TCR beta CDR3 regions were amplified from RNA transcripts. The TCR CDR3 was subjected to a first round of RT-PCR using the HTBI primer set and the Qiagen OneStep RT-PCR kit. The libraries were constructed in a second round of multiplex PCR and then size-selected and purified. Sequencing of the libraries was done on an Illumina HiSeq2000 using paired-end 100 bp reads. In the original analysis: SOAPnuke was used to process the raw data, with reads discarded if the reads contained adapters or uncalled bases, had a mean Phred below 15, or lacked an exact constant-primer or identifier match. COPE v1.2.5 was used to merge the high-quality paired reads, and each unique nucleotide sequence was defined as a clonotype. MiTCR v1.1 was used to align the clonotypes against IMGT TRBV, TRBD and TRBJ reference segments. Analysis was restricted to V-J combinations with a frequency above 0.0001, which covered just over 98% of repertoires. The TCS score was defined as F50 (clonal expansion) divided by E x V (chaos), with BLOSUM62-based TCRdist calculated between CDR3 peptides within each V-J. Welch's t-statistics and random forest reduced approximately 520 V-J features to 10 to 15, which were used in a naive Bayes classifier (R e1071). In-frame beta chains were kept once TCRdb had trimmed the public reads at Q25 with fastp and called clones with MiXCR. Rows with one shared CDR3 protein collapse into an entry with the most common genes and DNA. The V and J calls were determined by TCRdb, not by the authors. The sample table holds approximately 690,000 distinct CDR3 sequences, of which about 14% were seen once. The ten most abundant clones make up roughly an eighth of the sample.

With regard to this clonotype: Its antigen specificity is not known. One base away there is no much larger clone; base qualities are not given.

The source of this sequence is a woman between 45 and 65 years old with Graves' ophthalmopathy. The sequencing input was blood. The rearrangement combines TRBV19 with TRBJ2-2; 8 middle bases align to TRBD2. The DNA sequence follows: TGTGCCAGTACCCTGGGGGCGGGAGGACCGAACACCGGGGAGCTGTTTTTT. Translation gives CASTLGAGGPNTGELFF.